The next 2 T cell receptor beta chains were all read from a single sample in a study of blood T cell repertoires in COVID-19. This table comes from immunoSEQ multiplex PCR, and its TCRdb copy is limited to in-frame clones, with some not included. The table lists approximately 130,000 clones, about three quarters of them singletons. Material for sequencing was peripheral blood. These receptors all come from a woman in her sixties or seventies with acute or convalescent COVID-19.

J is TRBJ2-2 and V is TRBV4-2; no definite D call. The CDR3 length is 14 residues. Germline values: CDR1 LGHNA, CDR2 YNFKEQ. Between the trimmed V and J ends, which lost 1 base and 5 bases, there was a span of 8 bases. CDR3 loop: CASSQGTATGELFF. CDR3 nucleotide sequence: TGTGCCAGCAGCCAAGGAACTGCTACCGGGGAGCTGTTTTTT.

This rearrangement joins TRBV7-6 to TRBJ1-6; 11 bases line up with TRBD1. CDR1 SGHVS and CDR2 FNYEAQ come from the germline V gene. V was pared by 5 bases and J by 7 bases, with 1 base of the junction left unmatched. The CDR3 runs to 14 residues. The DNA of the CDR3 is TGTGCCAGCAGCCGGACAGGGGGCAATTCACCCCTCCACTTT. Protein product: CASSRTGGNSPLHF.